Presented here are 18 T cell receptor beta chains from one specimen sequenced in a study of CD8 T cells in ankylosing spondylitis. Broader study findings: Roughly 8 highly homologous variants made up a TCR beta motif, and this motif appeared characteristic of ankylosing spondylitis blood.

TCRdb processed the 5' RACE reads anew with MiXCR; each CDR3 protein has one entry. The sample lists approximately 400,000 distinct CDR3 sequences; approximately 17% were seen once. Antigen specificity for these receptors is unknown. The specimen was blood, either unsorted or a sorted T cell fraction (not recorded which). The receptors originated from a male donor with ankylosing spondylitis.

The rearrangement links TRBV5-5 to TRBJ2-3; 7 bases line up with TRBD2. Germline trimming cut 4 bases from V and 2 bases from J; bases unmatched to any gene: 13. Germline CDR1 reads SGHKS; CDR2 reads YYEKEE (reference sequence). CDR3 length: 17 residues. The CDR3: CASSPRMAGDPTDTQYF. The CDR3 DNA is TGTGCCAGCAGCCCCAGGATGGCGGGGGACCCCACAGATACGCAGTATTTT.

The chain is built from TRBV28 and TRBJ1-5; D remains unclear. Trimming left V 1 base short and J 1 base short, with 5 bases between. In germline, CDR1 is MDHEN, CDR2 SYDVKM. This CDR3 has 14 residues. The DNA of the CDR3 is TGTGCCAGCAGTTTATTTGGGAGCAATCAGCCCCAGCATTTT. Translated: CASSLFGSNQPQHF.

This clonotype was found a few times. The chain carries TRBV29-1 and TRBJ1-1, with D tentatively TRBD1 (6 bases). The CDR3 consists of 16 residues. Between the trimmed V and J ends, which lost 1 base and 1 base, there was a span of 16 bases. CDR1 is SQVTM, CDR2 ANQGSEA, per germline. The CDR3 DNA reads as TGCAGCGTTGAAGGCGGGACAACAAAGACGAACACTGAAGCTTTCTTT. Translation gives CSVEGGTTKTNTEAFF.

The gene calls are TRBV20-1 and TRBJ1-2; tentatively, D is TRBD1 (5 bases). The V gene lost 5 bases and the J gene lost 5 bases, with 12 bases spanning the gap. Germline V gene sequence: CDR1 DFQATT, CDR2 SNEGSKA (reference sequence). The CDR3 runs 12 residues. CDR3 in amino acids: CSAQGRAYGYTF. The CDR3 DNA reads TGCAGTGCTCAGGGAAGAGCATATGGCTACACCTTC.

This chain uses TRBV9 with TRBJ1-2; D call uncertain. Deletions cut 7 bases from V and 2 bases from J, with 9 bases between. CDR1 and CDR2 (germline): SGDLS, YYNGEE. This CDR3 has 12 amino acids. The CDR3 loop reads CASRTNNYGYTF. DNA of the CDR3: TGTGCCAGCCGAACCAACAACTATGGCTACACCTTC.

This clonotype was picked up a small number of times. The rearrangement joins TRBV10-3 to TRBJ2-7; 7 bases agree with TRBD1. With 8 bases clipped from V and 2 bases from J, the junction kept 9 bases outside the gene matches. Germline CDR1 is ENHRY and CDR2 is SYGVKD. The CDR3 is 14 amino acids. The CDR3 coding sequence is TGTGCCATCCGAAGACAGGGCCCTACCTACGAGCAGTACTTC. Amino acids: CAIRRQGPTYEQYF.

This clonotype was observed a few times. This CDR3 is CASSSPSTSGELFF. The CDR3 DNA reads TGTGCCAGCAGCTCCCCCAGTACCTCCGGGGAGCTGTTTTTT. This rearrangement joins TRBV28 to TRBJ2-2; D remains ambiguous. With 6 bases removed from V and 6 bases from J, the gap between germline ends came to 14 bases. The CDR3 sequence is 14 residues long. Germline V gene lookup returns CDR1 MDHEN and CDR2 SYDVKM.

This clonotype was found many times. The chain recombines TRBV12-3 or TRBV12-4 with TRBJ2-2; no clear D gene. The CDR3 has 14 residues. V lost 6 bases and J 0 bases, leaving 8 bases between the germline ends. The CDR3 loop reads CASSGPPNTGELFF. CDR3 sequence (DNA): TGTGCCAGCAGCGGCCCTCCGAACACCGGGGAGCTGTTTTTT.

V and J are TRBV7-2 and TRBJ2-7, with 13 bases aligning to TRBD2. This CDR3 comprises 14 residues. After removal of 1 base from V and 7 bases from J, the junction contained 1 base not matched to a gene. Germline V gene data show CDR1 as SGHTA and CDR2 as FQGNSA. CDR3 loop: CASSLGTSGSEQYF. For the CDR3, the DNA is TGTGCCAGCAGCTTAGGGACTAGCGGGAGTGAGCAGTACTTC.

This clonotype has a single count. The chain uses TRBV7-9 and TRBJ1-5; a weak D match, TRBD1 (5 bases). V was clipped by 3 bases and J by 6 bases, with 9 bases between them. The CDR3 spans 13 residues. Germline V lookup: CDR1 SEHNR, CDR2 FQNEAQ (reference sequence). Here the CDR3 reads CASSFVGGQPQHF. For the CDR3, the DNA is TGTGCCAGCAGCTTCGTGGGGGGTCAGCCCCAGCATTTT.

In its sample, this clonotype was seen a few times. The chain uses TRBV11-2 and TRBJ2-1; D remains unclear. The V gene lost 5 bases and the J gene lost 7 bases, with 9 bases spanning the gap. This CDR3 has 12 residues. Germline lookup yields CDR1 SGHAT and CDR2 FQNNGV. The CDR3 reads CASSRHGNEQFF. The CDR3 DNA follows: TGTGCCAGCAGCCGACATGGGAATGAGCAGTTCTTC.

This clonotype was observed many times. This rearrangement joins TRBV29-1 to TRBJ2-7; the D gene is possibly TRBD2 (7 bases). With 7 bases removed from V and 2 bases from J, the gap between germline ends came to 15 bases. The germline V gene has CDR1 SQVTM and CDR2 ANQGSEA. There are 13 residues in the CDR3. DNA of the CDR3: TGCAGCGCCAAAGGGGAGGGGGCCTACGAGCAGTACTTC. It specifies CSAKGEGAYEQYF.

The CDR3 sequence is CASSPTLRDNEQFF. Written as DNA, the CDR3 is TGTGCCAGCAGCCCGACTTTGCGAGACAATGAGCAGTTCTTC. The genes are TRBV7-2 and TRBJ2-1; no definite D call. CDR3 length: 14 residues. The germline V gene has CDR1 SGHTA and CDR2 FQGNSA. The germline V and J ends were trimmed by 5 bases and 5 bases, with 13 bases remaining between them.

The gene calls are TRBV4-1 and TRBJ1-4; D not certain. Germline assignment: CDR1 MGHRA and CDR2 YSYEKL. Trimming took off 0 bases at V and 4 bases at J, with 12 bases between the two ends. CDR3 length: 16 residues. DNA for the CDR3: TGCGCCAGCAGCCAAGACATCGGGCCCGATAATGAAAAACTGTTTTTT. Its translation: CASSQDIGPDNEKLFF.

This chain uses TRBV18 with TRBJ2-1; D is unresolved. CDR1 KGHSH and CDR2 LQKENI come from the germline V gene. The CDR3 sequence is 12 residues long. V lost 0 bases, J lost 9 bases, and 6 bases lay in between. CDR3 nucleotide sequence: TGTGCCAGCTCACCACCGAACGGTGAGCAGTTCTTC. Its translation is CASSPPNGEQFF.

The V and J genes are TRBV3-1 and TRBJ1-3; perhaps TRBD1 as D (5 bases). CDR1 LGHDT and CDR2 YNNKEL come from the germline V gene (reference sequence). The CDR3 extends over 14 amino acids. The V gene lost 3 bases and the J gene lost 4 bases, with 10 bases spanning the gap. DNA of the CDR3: TGTGCCAGCAGCCAGGGGCTGATCGGAAACACCATATATTTT. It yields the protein CASSQGLIGNTIYF.

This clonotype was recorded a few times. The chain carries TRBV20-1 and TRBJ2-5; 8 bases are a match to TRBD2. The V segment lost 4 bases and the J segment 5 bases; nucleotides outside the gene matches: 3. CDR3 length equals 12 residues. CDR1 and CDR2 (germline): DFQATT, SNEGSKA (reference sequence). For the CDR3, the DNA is TGCAGTGCTATATCGGGGGGGGAGACCCAGTACTTC. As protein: CSAISGGETQYF.

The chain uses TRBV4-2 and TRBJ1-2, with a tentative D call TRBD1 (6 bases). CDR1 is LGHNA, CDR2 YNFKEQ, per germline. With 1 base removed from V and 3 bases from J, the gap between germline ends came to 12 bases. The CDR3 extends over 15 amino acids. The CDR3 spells CASSQVGAGDYGYTF. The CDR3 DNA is TGTGCCAGCAGCCAAGTGGGCGCAGGGGACTATGGCTACACCTTC.